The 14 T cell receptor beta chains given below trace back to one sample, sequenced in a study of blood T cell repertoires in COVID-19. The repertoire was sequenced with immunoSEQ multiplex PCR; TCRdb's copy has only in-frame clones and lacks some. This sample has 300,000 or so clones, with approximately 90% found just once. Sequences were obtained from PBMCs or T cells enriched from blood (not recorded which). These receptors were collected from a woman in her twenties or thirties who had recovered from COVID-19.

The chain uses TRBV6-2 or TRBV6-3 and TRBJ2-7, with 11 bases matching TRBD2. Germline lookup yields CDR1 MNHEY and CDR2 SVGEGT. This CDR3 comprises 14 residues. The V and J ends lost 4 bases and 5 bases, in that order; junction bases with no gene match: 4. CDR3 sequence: CASSLLAGVDEQYF. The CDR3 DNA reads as TGTGCCAGCAGTTTACTAGCGGGAGTTGACGAGCAGTACTTC.

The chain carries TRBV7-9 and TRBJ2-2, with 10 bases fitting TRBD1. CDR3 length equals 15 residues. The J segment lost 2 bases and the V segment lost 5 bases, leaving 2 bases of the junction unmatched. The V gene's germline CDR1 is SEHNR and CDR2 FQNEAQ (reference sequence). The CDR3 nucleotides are TGTGCCAGCAGCAGGACAGGGGGAAACACCGGGGAGCTGTTTTTT. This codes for CASSRTGGNTGELFF.

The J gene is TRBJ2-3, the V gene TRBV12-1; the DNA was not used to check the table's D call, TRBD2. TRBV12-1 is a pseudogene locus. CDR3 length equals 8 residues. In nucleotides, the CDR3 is TGTGCCAGCAGCGTCCTGTATTTT. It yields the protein CASSVLYF.

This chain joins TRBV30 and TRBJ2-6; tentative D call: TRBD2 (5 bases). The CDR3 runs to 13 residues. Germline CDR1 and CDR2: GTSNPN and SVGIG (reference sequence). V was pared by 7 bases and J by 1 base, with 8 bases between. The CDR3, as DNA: TGTGCCTTGGAGGTTTCTGGGGCCAACGTCCTGACTTTC. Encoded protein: CALEVSGANVLTF.

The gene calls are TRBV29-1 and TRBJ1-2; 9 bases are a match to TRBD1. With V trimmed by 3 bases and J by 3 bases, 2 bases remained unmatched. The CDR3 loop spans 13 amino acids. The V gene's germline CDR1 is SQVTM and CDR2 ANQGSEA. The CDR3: CSVETGGDYGYTF. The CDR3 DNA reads TGCAGCGTTGAGACAGGGGGGGACTATGGCTACACCTTC.

CDR3 residues: CAPPQPLHF. The CDR3, as DNA: TGTGCCCCCCCCCAGCCCCTCCACTTT. The rearrangement uses TRBV30 and TRBJ1-6; D remains ambiguous. CDR1 GTSNPN and CDR2 SVGIG come from the germline V gene (reference sequence). The V end lost 8 bases, the J end lost 13 bases, and 9 bases lay between the germline ends. This CDR3 spans 9 amino acids.

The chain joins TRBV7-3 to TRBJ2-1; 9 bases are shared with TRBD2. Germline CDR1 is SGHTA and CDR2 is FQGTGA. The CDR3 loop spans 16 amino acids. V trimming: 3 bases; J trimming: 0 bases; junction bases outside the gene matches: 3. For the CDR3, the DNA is TGTGCCAGCAGCTTGAGTAGCGGGAGCTCCTACAATGAGCAGTTCTTC. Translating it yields CASSLSSGSSYNEQFF.

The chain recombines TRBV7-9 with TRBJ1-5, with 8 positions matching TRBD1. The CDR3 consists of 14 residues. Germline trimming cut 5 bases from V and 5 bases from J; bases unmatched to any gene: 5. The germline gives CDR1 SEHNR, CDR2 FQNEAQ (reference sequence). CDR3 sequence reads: CASSRTDRDQPQHF. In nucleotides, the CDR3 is TGTGCCAGCAGCCGAACGGACAGGGATCAGCCCCAGCATTTT.

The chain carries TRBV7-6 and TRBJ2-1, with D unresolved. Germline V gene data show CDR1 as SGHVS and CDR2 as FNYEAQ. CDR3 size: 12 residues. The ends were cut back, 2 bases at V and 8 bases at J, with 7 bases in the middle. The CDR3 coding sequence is TGTGCCAGCAGCTTAAGGAGTTATGAGCAGTTCTTC. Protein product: CASSLRSYEQFF.

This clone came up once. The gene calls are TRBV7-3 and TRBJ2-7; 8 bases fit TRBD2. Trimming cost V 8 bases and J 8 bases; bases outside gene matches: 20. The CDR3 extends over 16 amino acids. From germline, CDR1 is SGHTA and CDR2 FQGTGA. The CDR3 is CASLVGGEIPPTQQYF. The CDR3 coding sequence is TGTGCCAGCCTGGTCGGGGGGGAGATACCGCCTACTCAGCAGTACTTC.

CDR3 nucleotide sequence: TGCGCCAGCAGTGACGGGGACTCGGGGGAAAAACTGTTTTTT. Translated, it gives CASSDGDSGEKLFF. This sequence joins TRBV10-2 and TRBJ1-4; a possible D gene is TRBD1 (5 bases). The germline V and J ends were trimmed by 3 bases and 8 bases, with 13 bases remaining between them. Germline lookup yields CDR1 WSHSY and CDR2 SAAADI. The CDR3 runs 14 residues.

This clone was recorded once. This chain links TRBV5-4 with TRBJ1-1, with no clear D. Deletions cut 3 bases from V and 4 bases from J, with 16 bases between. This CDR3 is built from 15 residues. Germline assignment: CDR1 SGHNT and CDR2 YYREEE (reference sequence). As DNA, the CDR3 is TGTGCCAGCAGCTCACCCAGCGGGGTCACCACTGAAGCTTTCTTT. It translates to CASSSPSGVTTEAFF. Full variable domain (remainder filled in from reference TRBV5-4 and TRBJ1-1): ETGVTQSPTHLIKTRGQQVTLRCSSQSGHNTVSWYQQALGQGPQFIFQYYREEENGRGNFPPRFSGLQFPNYSSELNVNALELDDSALYLCASSSPSGVTTEAFFGQGTRLTVV.

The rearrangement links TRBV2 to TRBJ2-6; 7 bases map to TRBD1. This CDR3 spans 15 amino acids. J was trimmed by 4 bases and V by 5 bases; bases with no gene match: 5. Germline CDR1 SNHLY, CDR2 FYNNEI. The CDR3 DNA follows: TGTGCCAGCAGTAATACAGGGGTCGGGGCCAACGTCCTGACTTTC. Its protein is CASSNTGVGANVLTF.

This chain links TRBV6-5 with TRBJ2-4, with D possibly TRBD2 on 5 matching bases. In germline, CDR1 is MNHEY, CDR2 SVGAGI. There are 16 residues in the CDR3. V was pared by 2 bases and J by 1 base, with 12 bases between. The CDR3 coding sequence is TGTGCCAGCAGTTACGCCCCCACGGGGGCCAAAAACATTCAGTACTTC. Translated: CASSYAPTGAKNIQYF.